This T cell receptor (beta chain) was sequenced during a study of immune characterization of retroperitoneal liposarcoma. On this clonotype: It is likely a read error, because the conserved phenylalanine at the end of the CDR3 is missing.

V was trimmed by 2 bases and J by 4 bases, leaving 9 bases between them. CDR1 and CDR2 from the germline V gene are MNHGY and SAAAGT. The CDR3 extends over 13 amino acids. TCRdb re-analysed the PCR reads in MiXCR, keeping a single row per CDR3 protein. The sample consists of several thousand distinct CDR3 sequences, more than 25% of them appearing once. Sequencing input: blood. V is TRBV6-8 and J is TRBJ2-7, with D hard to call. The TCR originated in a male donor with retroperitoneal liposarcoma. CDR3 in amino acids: CASSYRDQYEQYL. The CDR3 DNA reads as TGTGCCAGCAGTTACCGAGATCAATACGAGCAGTACTTA.